The present TCR beta chain was sequenced within a study of CD8+CD57+ T cells in acquired aplastic anemia. Individuals selected for sequencing had exhibited CD8+CD57+ cell expansion on flow cytometry. Genomic DNA provided the template from which TCR beta VDJ and CDR3 profiles were obtained. In TCRdb, the reads were re-called with MiXCR into one record per CDR3 protein. The table lists around 210,000 distinct CDR3 sequences, approximately 65% of them singletons. The table lists this clonotype with a few counts. Trimming pared 2 bases from V and 8 bases from J, leaving 15 bases between. This CDR3 spans 14 amino acids. The germline V gene has CDR1 SGHVS and CDR2 FQNEAQ.

The sample consisted of sorted CD4+, CD8+, or CD8+CD57+ T cells (not recorded which) from PBMCs. This rearrangement joins TRBV7-8 to TRBJ1-2, with TRBD1 as a possible D gene (5 bases). The receptor was isolated from a human donor with aplastic anemia. The CDR3 is CASSLQGNRYGYTF. In DNA form, the CDR3 reads TGTGCCAGCAGCTTACAGGGAAACCGGTACGGCTACACCTTC.